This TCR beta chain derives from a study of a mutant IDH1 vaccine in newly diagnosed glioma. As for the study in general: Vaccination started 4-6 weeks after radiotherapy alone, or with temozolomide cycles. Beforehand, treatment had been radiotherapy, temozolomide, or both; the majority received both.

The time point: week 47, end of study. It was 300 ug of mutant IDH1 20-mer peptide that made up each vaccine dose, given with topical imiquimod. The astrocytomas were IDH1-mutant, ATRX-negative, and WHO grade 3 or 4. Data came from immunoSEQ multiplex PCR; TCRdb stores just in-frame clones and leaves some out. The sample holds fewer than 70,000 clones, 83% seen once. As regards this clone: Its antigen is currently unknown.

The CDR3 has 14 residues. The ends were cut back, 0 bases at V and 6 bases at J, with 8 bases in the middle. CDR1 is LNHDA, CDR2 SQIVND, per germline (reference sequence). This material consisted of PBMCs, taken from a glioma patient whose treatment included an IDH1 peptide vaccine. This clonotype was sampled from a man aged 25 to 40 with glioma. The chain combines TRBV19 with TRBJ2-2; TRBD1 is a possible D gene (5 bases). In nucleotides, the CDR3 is TGTGCCAGTAGTATAGATCTGGGGCCCGGGGAGCTGTTTTTT. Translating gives CASSIDLGPGELFF.